This is a list of T cell receptor beta chains from one sample in a study of blood T cell repertoires in COVID-19. Produced via immunoSEQ multiplex PCR; TCRdb's table is partial and in-frame only. The table lists fewer than 150,000 clones, roughly four fifths of them singletons. Sequences were obtained from peripheral blood. Receptors were obtained from a woman at least 80 years old with acute or convalescent COVID-19. Each CDR3 is given with its conserved first and last residue. A D gene is named only where the DNA matches it firmly. Where a row states a size, it is once, few, many or the class of an expanded clone; other rows omit it.

size: NA; J: TRBJ1-1; V: TRBV7-6; D: TRBD1; CDR3: CASQGQQNTEAFF; DNA: TGTGCCAGCCAGGGACAGCAAAACACTGAAGCTTTCTTT
size: NA; J: TRBJ1-1; V: TRBV7-9; D: NA; CDR3: CASSLQRDTEAFF; DNA: TGTGCCAGCAGCCTCCAGCGGGACACTGAAGCTTTCTTT
size: NA; J: TRBJ1-1; V: TRBV6-5; D: TRBD1; CDR3: CASRRRGRKVGAFF; DNA: TGTGCCAGCAGACGCAGGGGGCGAAAGGTTGGGGCTTTCTTT
size: NA; J: TRBJ1-6; V: TRBV5-1; D: NA; CDR3: CASSLTNNSPLHF; DNA: TGCGCCAGCAGCTTGACTAATAATTCACCCCTCCACTTT
size: once; J: TRBJ2-3; V: TRBV7-8; D: NA; CDR3: CASSYPLTGASTDTQYF; DNA: TGTGCCAGCAGCTACCCGTTGACGGGAGCGAGCACAGATACGCAGTATTTT
size: NA; J: TRBJ2-2; V: TRBV27; D: NA; CDR3: CASRPRGTAGELFF; DNA: TGTGCCAGCAGGCCCAGGGGAACCGCCGGGGAGCTGTTTTTT
size: NA; J: TRBJ2-7; V: TRBV28; D: TRBD1; CDR3: CASSDAGTASYEQYF; DNA: TGTGCCAGCAGTGATGCCGGGACAGCATCCTACGAGCAGTACTTC
size: NA; J: TRBJ2-7; V: TRBV19; D: NA; CDR3: CASSRDRTYEQYF; DNA: TGTGCCAGTTCAAGAGACAGAACCTACGAGCAGTACTTC
size: NA; J: TRBJ1-1; V: TRBV7-9; D: TRBD1; CDR3: CASSERQGVNTEAFF; DNA: TGTGCCAGCAGCGAGCGACAGGGTGTGAACACTGAAGCTTTCTTT
size: NA; J: TRBJ1-4; V: TRBV19; D: TRBD1; CDR3: CASRTPGQGDEKLFF; DNA: TGTGCCAGTAGGACTCCGGGACAGGGGGATGAAAAACTGTTTTTT
size: once; J: TRBJ1-4; V: TRBV15; D: NA; CDR3: CATSNVRRGSANEKLFF; DNA: TGTGCCACCAGCAATGTAAGGCGGGGGTCGGCTAATGAAAAACTGTTTTTT
size: NA; J: TRBJ2-5; V: TRBV2; D: TRBD2; CDR3: CASSYSAGEGETQYF; DNA: TGTGCCAGCAGTTACTCCGCGGGGGAGGGAGAGACCCAGTACTTC
size: NA; J: TRBJ1-5; V: TRBV19; D: TRBD1; CDR3: CASSTIGTGGLQPQHF; DNA: TGTGCCAGTAGTACGATCGGGACAGGGGGCTTGCAGCCCCAGCATTTT
size: NA; J: TRBJ2-1; V: TRBV6-2/TRBV6-3; D: TRBD2; CDR3: CASSYSIYHGGSNNEQFF; DNA: TGTGCCAGCAGTTACTCGATCTATCACGGCGGGAGTAACAATGAGCAGTTCTTC
size: NA; J: TRBJ1-1; V: TRBV2; D: NA; CDR3: CAIRDFVTEAFF; DNA: TGTGCCATTCGGGACTTTGTTACTGAAGCTTTCTTT
size: NA; J: TRBJ2-5; V: TRBV5-6; D: NA; CDR3: CASSSPGDEETQYF; DNA: TGTGCCAGCAGCTCCCCAGGGGACGAAGAGACCCAGTACTTC
size: once; J: TRBJ1-1; V: TRBV3-1/TRBV3-2; D: NA; CDR3: CASSQVFIQGTDTEAFF; DNA: TGTGCCAGCAGCCAAGTGTTCATTCAGGGAACCGACACTGAAGCTTTCTTT
size: NA; J: TRBJ1-1; V: TRBV5-3; D: TRBD1; CDR3: CARSGMGQTKNTEAFF; DNA: TGTGCCAGAAGCGGGATGGGACAGACTAAGAACACTGAAGCTTTCTTT
size: NA; J: TRBJ2-7; V: TRBV7-3; D: NA; CDR3: CASSPQGSDEQYF; DNA: TGTGCCAGCAGCCCCCAGGGATCAGACGAGCAGTACTTC
size: NA; J: TRBJ1-2; V: TRBV28; D: NA; CDR3: CASEVSGRRGYTF; DNA: TGTGCCAGTGAGGTATCGGGGAGGAGAGGCTACACCTTC
size: NA; J: TRBJ1-1; V: TRBV28; D: NA; CDR3: CASSLWTLTEKNTEAFF; DNA: TGTGCCAGCAGTTTATGGACCCTGACAGAGAAGAACACTGAAGCTTTCTTT
size: NA; J: TRBJ2-7; V: TRBV7-2; D: TRBD1; CDR3: CASSPRYRGIPSYEQYF; DNA: TGTGCCAGCAGCCCCCGATACAGGGGGATACCCTCCTACGAGCAGTACTTC
size: NA; J: TRBJ2-1; V: TRBV5-4; D: TRBD1; CDR3: CASSLANRGESEQFF; DNA: TGTGCCAGCAGCTTAGCGAACAGGGGAGAGAGTGAGCAGTTCTTC
size: NA; J: TRBJ1-5; V: TRBV19; D: NA; CDR3: CASSMAPGSFQPQHF; DNA: TGTGCCAGTAGTATGGCCCCAGGATCGTTCCAGCCCCAGCATTTT
size: NA; J: TRBJ2-3; V: TRBV27; D: TRBD2; CDR3: CASKPTTSGGYHTQYF; DNA: TGTGCCAGCAAACCCACGACTAGCGGGGGATACCATACGCAGTATTTT
size: NA; J: TRBJ2-7; V: TRBV28; D: NA; CDR3: CASSLAGLYEQYF; DNA: TGTGCCAGCAGTTTAGCGGGACTCTACGAGCAGTACTTC
size: once; J: TRBJ2-3; V: TRBV5-1; D: NA; CDR3: CASLDGRGAADTQYF; DNA: TGCGCCAGCTTAGACGGGAGAGGGGCTGCAGATACGCAGTATTTT
size: NA; J: TRBJ1-4; V: TRBV5-4; D: TRBD1; CDR3: CASSLQGVNEKLFF; DNA: TGTGCCAGCAGCTTACAGGGGGTCAATGAAAAACTGTTTTTT
size: NA; J: TRBJ2-3; V: TRBV6-5; D: TRBD2; CDR3: CASSIAGEMDTQYF; DNA: TGTGCCAGCTCAATAGCGGGGGAGATGGATACGCAGTATTTT
size: once; J: TRBJ2-1; V: TRBV7-3; D: TRBD2; CDR3: CASSLAGDNEQFF; DNA: TGTGCCAGCAGCTTAGCGGGGGACAATGAGCAGTTCTTC
size: once; J: TRBJ2-7; V: TRBV28; D: TRBD1; CDR3: CASSLEVGGSRSSYEQYF; DNA: TGTGCCAGCAGTTTAGAGGTAGGGGGCTCCCGGAGCTCCTACGAGCAGTACTTC
size: NA; J: TRBJ1-5; V: TRBV27; D: NA; CDR3: CASSLFSDGDQPQHF; DNA: TGTGCCAGCAGTTTATTTTCCGACGGAGATCAGCCCCAGCATTTT
size: NA; J: TRBJ1-6; V: TRBV18; D: TRBD1; CDR3: CASSPSGQGSGSPLHF; DNA: TGTGCCAGCTCACCCTCAGGACAGGGTTCGGGGTCACCCCTCCACTTT
size: NA; J: TRBJ2-3; V: TRBV3-1/TRBV3-2; D: NA; CDR3: CASSQTAGGTDTQYF; DNA: TGTGCCAGCAGCCAAACGGCAGGGGGCACAGATACGCAGTATTTT
size: NA; J: TRBJ1-5; V: TRBV18; D: TRBD1; CDR3: CASSLDRGSSQPQHF; DNA: TGTGCCAGCTCACTCGACAGGGGGTCGAGTCAGCCCCAGCATTTT
size: NA; J: TRBJ1-2; V: TRBV5-1; D: TRBD1; CDR3: CASSLQQGANGYTF; DNA: TGCGCCAGCAGCTTGCAACAGGGGGCAAATGGCTACACCTTC
size: once; J: TRBJ2-1; V: TRBV19; D: TRBD2; CDR3: CASSMRRGVEDEQFF; DNA: TGTGCCAGTAGTATGAGGCGGGGGGTTGAAGATGAGCAGTTCTTC
size: NA; J: TRBJ1-2; V: TRBV3-1/TRBV3-2; D: NA; CDR3: CASSQPIRGIAGYTF; DNA: TGTGCCAGCAGCCAGCCTATAAGGGGTATAGCTGGCTACACCTTC
size: NA; J: TRBJ1-2; V: TRBV5-1; D: NA; CDR3: CASSFDPGSYGYTF; DNA: TGCGCCAGCAGCTTTGACCCAGGATCATATGGCTACACCTTC
size: NA; J: TRBJ1-6; V: TRBV19; D: NA; CDR3: CASSEAGSYNSPLHF; DNA: TGTGCCAGTAGTGAGGCGGGCTCCTATAATTCACCCCTCCACTTT
size: few; J: TRBJ2-7; V: TRBV27; D: NA; CDR3: CASSNRQSVDEQYF; DNA: TGTGCCAGCAGTAACCGACAGAGCGTGGACGAGCAGTACTTC
size: NA; J: TRBJ1-2; V: TRBV18; D: TRBD1; CDR3: CASSPGQDSYGYTF; DNA: TGTGCCAGCTCACCGGGACAGGACAGCTATGGCTACACCTTC
size: NA; J: TRBJ2-1; V: TRBV29-1; D: TRBD2; CDR3: CSVEGSGSSYNEQFF; DNA: TGCAGCGTTGAAGGGAGCGGGAGCTCCTACAATGAGCAGTTCTTC
size: NA; J: TRBJ1-2; V: TRBV6-5; D: NA; CDR3: CASSYRDTLNYGYTF; DNA: TGTGCCAGCAGTTACAGAGACACCCTTAACTATGGCTACACCTTC
size: NA; J: TRBJ2-7; V: TRBV5-4; D: TRBD1; CDR3: CASSPPGGPSYEQYF; DNA: TGTGCCAGCAGCCCCCCAGGGGGACCTTCCTACGAGCAGTACTTC
size: once; J: TRBJ1-2; V: TRBV19; D: TRBD1; CDR3: CASRDSANYGYTF; DNA: TGTGCCAGTCGGGACAGCGCTAACTATGGCTACACCTTC
size: NA; J: TRBJ2-1; V: TRBV5-8; D: NA; CDR3: CASSPYAVGGAEQFF; DNA: TGTGCCAGCAGCCCCTACGCGGTGGGGGGGGCTGAGCAGTTCTTC
size: NA; J: TRBJ2-7; V: TRBV28; D: NA; CDR3: CASFNGLSYEQYF; DNA: TGTGCCAGCTTCAACGGACTTAGCTACGAGCAGTACTTC